These 22 T cell receptor beta chains were all obtained from the same sample, sequenced in a study of shared clonotypes between healthy human individuals (dated by TCRdb to the early 2020s). Library preparation used the immunoSEQ multiplex PCR assay. The clones in this table, taken by TCRdb from immuneACCESS, are in-frame only. Not every clone is retained; where verified, under half of the shortfall comes from an unresolved V gene, and the cause of the rest is unknown. The table for this sample lists about 2.4 million clones; roughly 93% of them were counted only once. 0.36% of the sample is held by the ten biggest clonotypes. The sequenced material came from naive CD4+ T cells from PBMCs. The cell subset or site label, as the study defines it: CD45RA+ positively selected. These receptors were collected from a man younger than 35 in good health. Some clones in this sample may be carry-over from other donors' samples.

The chain uses TRBV15 and TRBJ2-3, with unresolved D. CDR1 is LNHNV and CDR2 is YYDKDF in the germline V gene (reference sequence). This CDR3 spans 16 amino acids. V gave up 1 base and J gave up 1 base, with 12 bases separating them. The CDR3 spells CATSRAIRKGTDTQYF. In nucleotides, the CDR3 is TGTGCCACCAGCAGAGCCATACGGAAGGGCACAGATACGCAGTATTTT.

The genes are TRBV15 and TRBJ2-7, with D maybe TRBD1 (6 bases). V was shortened by 1 base and J by 5 bases, with 18 bases between the two germline ends. The CDR3 covers 16 residues. Looked up from germline, CDR1 is LNHNV and CDR2 is YYDKDF (reference sequence). CDR3 sequence (DNA): TGTGCCACCAGCAGAGGGGGACATGGTGGAGCGGACGAGCAGTACTTC. It specifies CATSRGGHGGADEQYF.

The rearrangement links TRBV28 to TRBJ1-5; D gene unclear. The germline CDR1 and CDR2 sequences are MDHEN and SYDVKM. The V gene lost 3 bases and the J gene lost 6 bases, with 12 bases spanning the gap. The CDR3 spans 14 residues. The CDR3 here is CASSFGGKGQPQHF. In nucleotides, the CDR3 is TGTGCCAGCAGTTTCGGCGGAAAGGGTCAGCCCCAGCATTTT.

This clone appeared a few times. The V gene is TRBV30, the J gene TRBJ1-1; no clear D gene. V shed 2 bases and J shed 4 bases, with 8 bases lying between them. Per germline, CDR1 GTSNPN and CDR2 SVGIG (reference sequence). The CDR3 loop spans 12 amino acids. CDR3 loop: CAWSKGRTEAFF. The CDR3 nucleotides are TGTGCCTGGAGTAAAGGGCGCACTGAAGCTTTCTTT.

This clone has only one observation. This sequence joins TRBV30 and TRBJ2-7; 7 bases agree with TRBD1. The V and J ends lost 3 bases and 0 bases, in that order; junction bases with no gene match: 11. The CDR3 loop spans 16 amino acids. Looked up from germline, CDR1 is GTSNPN and CDR2 is SVGIG (reference sequence). The CDR3 spells CAWRSPRTGDSYEQYF. CDR3 coding DNA: TGTGCCTGGAGATCCCCACGGACAGGAGACTCCTACGAGCAGTACTTC.

This chain links TRBV27 with TRBJ2-3, with 8 bases that match TRBD2. The germline V gene has CDR1 MNHEY and CDR2 SMNVEV (reference sequence). This CDR3 region has 15 residues. The ends lost 6 bases at V and 4 bases at J; junction bases unmatched: 9. The CDR3 here is CASSKAGAVADTQYF. CDR3 bases: TGTGCCAGCAGCAAAGCGGGAGCCGTGGCAGATACGCAGTATTTT.

The chain uses TRBV6-4 and TRBJ1-2, with TRBD1 identical over 9 bases. The length of the CDR3 is 16 residues. Germline V gives CDR1 MRHNA, CDR2 SNTAGT. The V and J ends lost 3 bases and 4 bases, in that order; junction bases with no gene match: 9. The CDR3 region has the DNA TGTGCCAGCAGTGAGCTCTCCGGGACAGGGATCTATGGCTACACCTTC. Translation: CASSELSGTGIYGYTF.

The genes are TRBV9 and TRBJ2-7; possibly TRBD1 or TRBD2 for D (5 bases each). V lost 6 bases to trimming and J lost 0 bases, with 16 bases between them. The germline gives CDR1 SGDLS, CDR2 YYNGEE. The CDR3 totals 15 residues. This CDR3 is CASTPGPESSYEQYF. Written as DNA, the CDR3 is TGTGCCAGCACCCCGGGGCCTGAGAGCTCCTACGAGCAGTACTTC. The variable domain in full, with the rest retrieved from reference TRBV9 and TRBJ2-7, is DSGVTQTPKHLITATGQRVTLRCSPRSGDLSVYWYQQSLDQGLQFLIQYYNGEERAKGNILERFSAQQFPDLHSELNLSSLELGDSALYFCASTPGPESSYEQYFGPGTRLTVT.

The chain joins TRBV4-1 to TRBJ2-3; D could derive from TRBD1 or TRBD2 (5 bases each). V was pared by 0 bases and J by 6 bases, with 19 bases between. CDR1 is MGHRA, CDR2 YSYEKL, per germline. The CDR3 length is 17 residues. Here the CDR3 reads CASSQEGTAMVRDTQYF. The CDR3 bases are TGCGCCAGCAGCCAAGAGGGGACCGCGATGGTTCGTGATACGCAGTATTTT.

The chain joins TRBV6-5 to TRBJ2-5, with D possibly matching TRBD2 (6 bases). The V end was cut by 5 bases, the J end by 5 bases, with 18 bases between. The CDR3 is 15 amino acids. Per the germline V gene, CDR1 is MNHEY and CDR2 is SVGAGI. The CDR3 nucleotides read TGTGCCAGCAGTCGTGGAGGGCAGCCGGGGGAGACCCAGTACTTC. The encoded protein is CASSRGGQPGETQYF.

On this clone itself: Other DNA sequences of this sample code for an identical CDR3. The chain is built from TRBV18 and TRBJ2-2; perhaps TRBD1 as D (6 bases). Germline CDR1 KGHSH, CDR2 LQKENI. CDR3 length: 16 amino acids. With 6 bases removed from V and 0 bases from J, the gap between germline ends came to 14 bases. In DNA, the CDR3 is TGTGCCAGCTCCCTCAGCCAGGGGACGAACACCGGGGAGCTGTTTTTT. It yields the protein CASSLSQGTNTGELFF.

Only one count was recorded for this clone. This chain joins TRBV2 and TRBJ2-5; D unresolved. V gave up 6 bases and J gave up 4 bases, with 12 bases separating them. Germline V gives CDR1 SNHLY, CDR2 FYNNEI. This CDR3 contains 13 residues. CDR3 loop: CASSPRRRETQYF. The CDR3 DNA sequence: TGTGCCAGCAGCCCCAGGCGCCGAGAGACCCAGTACTTC.

This clone was observed a single time. V gene TRBV5-1 combines with J gene TRBJ2-1; 11 bases line up with TRBD1. V lost 4 bases and J lost 7; bases outside the gene matches: 7. The germline gives CDR1 SGHRS, CDR2 YFSETQ. The CDR3 is made up of 15 amino acids. The CDR3 loop reads CASSPRTGGGNEQFF. CDR3 DNA: TGCGCCAGCAGCCCCCGGACAGGGGGCGGGAATGAGCAGTTCTTC.

The rearrangement links TRBV5-6 to TRBJ2-7; 7 bases fit TRBD1. Trimming took 4 bases from V and 3 from J; bases not matched to a gene: 1. There are 12 residues in the CDR3. Germline V CDR1 and CDR2: SGHDT, YYEEEE. The CDR3 reads CASSAGGYEQYF. The CDR3 DNA sequence: TGTGCCAGCAGCGCAGGGGGCTACGAGCAGTACTTC.

The chain links TRBV6-1 to TRBJ2-7; D ambiguous. The CDR3 length is 13 residues. V gave up 5 bases and J gave up 3 bases, with 11 bases separating them. Germline V gene lookup returns CDR1 MNHNS and CDR2 SASEGT. The CDR3 here is CASSPWPYYEQYF. CDR3 bases: TGTGCCAGCAGTCCATGGCCTTACTACGAGCAGTACTTC.

The gene calls are TRBV7-9 and TRBJ2-1; D unresolved. Trimming cost V 7 bases and J 4 bases, with 8 bases left between them. In germline, CDR1 is SEHNR, CDR2 FQNEAQ (reference sequence). This CDR3 is built from 12 residues. CDR3 DNA: TGTGCCAGCACCCCCTCATACAATGAGCAGTTCTTC. This sequence encodes CASTPSYNEQFF.

The chain is built from TRBV4-3 and TRBJ2-3; 12 nucleotides line up with TRBD2. The CDR3 has 16 amino acids. The junction had 3 bases not matched to a gene; V was cut back by 2 bases and J by 3 bases. Germline V gene lookup returns CDR1 LGHNA and CDR2 YSLEER. CDR3: CASSQSLAGGTDTQYF. For the CDR3, the DNA is TGCGCCAGCAGCCAAAGCCTAGCGGGAGGGACAGATACGCAGTATTTT.

To note about this clone: In the same sample, other DNA sequences code for this CDR3. The chain links TRBV28 to TRBJ2-7; the D is unclear. Germline loops: CDR1 MDHEN, CDR2 SYDVKM. The CDR3 runs 10 residues. V lost 5 bases, J lost 4 bases, and 3 bases lay in between. CDR3 in amino acids: CASSRYEQYF. The CDR3 region has the DNA TGTGCCAGCAGTCGATACGAGCAGTACTTC.

CDR3 sequence (DNA): TGTGCCAGTAGTATAGATTCTCCGGGATCAGGAGGGGCCAACGTCCTGACTTTC. This sequence encodes CASSIDSPGSGGANVLTF. The rearrangement joins TRBV19 to TRBJ2-6; perhaps TRBD2 as D (5 bases). The CDR3 loop spans 18 amino acids. V was pared by 0 bases and J by 4 bases, with 16 bases between. Germline-derived CDR1 and CDR2 are LNHDA and SQIVND (reference sequence). Based on the CDR3 plus reference TRBV19 and TRBJ2-6, the full variable domain is DGGITQSPKYLFRKEGQNVTLSCEQNLNHDAMYWYRQDPGQGLRLIYYSQIVNDFQKGDIAEGYSVSREKKESFPLTVTSAQKNPTAFYLCASSIDSPGSGGANVLTFGAGSRLTVL.

This chain connects TRBV10-3 to TRBJ2-3; D possibly matches TRBD1 or TRBD2 (6 bases each). The V gene's germline CDR1 is ENHRY and CDR2 SYGVKD. V lost 3 bases to trimming and J lost 3 bases, with 16 bases between them. This CDR3 comprises 16 residues. CDR3 sequence reads: CAISDRTGRLTDTQYF. The CDR3 nucleotides are TGTGCCATCAGTGATCGTACAGGGAGGTTAACAGATACGCAGTATTTT.

The rearrangement links TRBV6-6 to TRBJ2-1, with TRBD2 matching 8 bases. The CDR3 spans 13 residues. The germline V gene has CDR1 MNHNY and CDR2 SVGAGI (reference sequence). Germline trimming cut 4 bases from V and 9 bases from J; bases unmatched to any gene: 5. DNA for the CDR3: TGTGCCAGCAGTTCTTGGCTAGCGGGTGAGCAGTTCTTC. It is translated as CASSSWLAGEQFF.

This clone has at least ten counts. Additional DNA sequences in this sample encode the identical CDR3. The genes are TRBV5-4 and TRBJ2-5; no firm D call. Germline lookup yields CDR1 SGHNT and CDR2 YYREEE (reference sequence). Trimming removed 3 bases at V and 5 bases at J, with 14 bases between. CDR3 length: 14 residues. The CDR3 sequence is CASSSLGNEETQYF. DNA for the CDR3: TGTGCCAGCAGCTCCCTAGGAAATGAGGAGACCCAGTACTTC.